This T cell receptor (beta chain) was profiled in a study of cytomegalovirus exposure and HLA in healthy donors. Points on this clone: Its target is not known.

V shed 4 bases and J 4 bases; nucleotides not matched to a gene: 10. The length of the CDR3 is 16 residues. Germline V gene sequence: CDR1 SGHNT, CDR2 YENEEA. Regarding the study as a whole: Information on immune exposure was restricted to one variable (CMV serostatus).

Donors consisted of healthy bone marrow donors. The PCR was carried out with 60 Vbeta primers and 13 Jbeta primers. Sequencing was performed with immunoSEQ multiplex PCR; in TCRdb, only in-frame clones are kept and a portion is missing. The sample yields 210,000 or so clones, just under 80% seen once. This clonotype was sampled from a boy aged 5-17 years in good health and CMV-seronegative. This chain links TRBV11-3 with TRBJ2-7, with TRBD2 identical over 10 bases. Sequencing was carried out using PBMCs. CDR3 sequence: CASSSSVAGGYYEQYF. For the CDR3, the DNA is TGTGCCAGCAGCTCCTCGGTAGCGGGGGGTTATTACGAGCAGTACTTC.